The clone carrying this T cell receptor (beta chain) was counted many times. The germline V gene has CDR1 MGHDK and CDR2 SYGVNS. This CDR3 has 15 amino acids. The V end was cut by 6 bases, the J end by 1 base, with 15 bases between. This record comes from a study of CD8+CD57+ T cells in acquired aplastic anemia. For sequencing, patients were chosen who had shown expansion of CD8+CD57+ cells by flow cytometry. Patient blood was sampled before any therapy had been received. Genomic DNA provided the template from which TCR beta VDJ and CDR3 profiles were obtained. One entry per CDR3 protein results from TCRdb running MiXCR on the reads. This table holds around 150,000 distinct CDR3 sequences, around half found once.

The sequenced sample consisted of sorted CD4+, CD8+, or CD8+CD57+ T cells (not recorded which) from PBMCs. This receptor was obtained from a human donor with aplastic anemia. The chain couples TRBV25-1 to TRBJ1-1; no clear D gene. Here the CDR3 DNA reads TGTGCCAGCAGCCGTCCCGGGTCAAAGAACACTGAAGCTTTCTTT. Translated, it gives CASSRPGSKNTEAFF.